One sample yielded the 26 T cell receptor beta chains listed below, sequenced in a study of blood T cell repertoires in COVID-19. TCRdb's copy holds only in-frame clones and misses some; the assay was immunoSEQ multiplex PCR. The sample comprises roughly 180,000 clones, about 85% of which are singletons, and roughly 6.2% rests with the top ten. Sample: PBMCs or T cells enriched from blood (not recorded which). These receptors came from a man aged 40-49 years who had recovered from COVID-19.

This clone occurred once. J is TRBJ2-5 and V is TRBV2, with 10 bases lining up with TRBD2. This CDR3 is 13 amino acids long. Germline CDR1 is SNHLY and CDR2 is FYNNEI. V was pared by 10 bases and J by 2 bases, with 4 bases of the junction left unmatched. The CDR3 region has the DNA TGTGCCAACCAACTAGCGGGGCAAGAGACCCAGTACTTC. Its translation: CANQLAGQETQYF.

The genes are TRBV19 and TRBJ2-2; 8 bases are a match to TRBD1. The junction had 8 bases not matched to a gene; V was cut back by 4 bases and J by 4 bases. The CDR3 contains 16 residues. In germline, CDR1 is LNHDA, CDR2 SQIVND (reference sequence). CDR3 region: CASSTLTGGGTGELFF. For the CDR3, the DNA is TGTGCCAGTAGTACTCTTACAGGGGGAGGCACCGGGGAGCTGTTTTTT.

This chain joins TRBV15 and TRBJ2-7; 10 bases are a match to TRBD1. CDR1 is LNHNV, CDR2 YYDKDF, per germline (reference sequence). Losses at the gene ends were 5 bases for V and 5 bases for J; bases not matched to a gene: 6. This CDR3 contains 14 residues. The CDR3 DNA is TGTGCCACCAGCGCGCGACAGGGGGCCGACGAGCAGTACTTC. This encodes CATSARQGADEQYF.

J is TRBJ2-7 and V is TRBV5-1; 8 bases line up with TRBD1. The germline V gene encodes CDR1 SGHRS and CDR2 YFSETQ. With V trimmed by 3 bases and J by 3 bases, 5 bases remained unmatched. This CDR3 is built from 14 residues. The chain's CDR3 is CASSSTGESYEQYF. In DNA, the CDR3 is TGCGCCAGCAGCTCGACAGGGGAAAGCTACGAGCAGTACTTC.

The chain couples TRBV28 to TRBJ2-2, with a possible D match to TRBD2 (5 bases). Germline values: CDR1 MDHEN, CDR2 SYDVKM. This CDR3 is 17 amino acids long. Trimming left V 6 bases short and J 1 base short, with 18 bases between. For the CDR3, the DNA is TGTGCCAGCAGCAACTCGGAGGCCTGGGTGAACACCGGGGAGCTGTTTTTT. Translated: CASSNSEAWVNTGELFF.

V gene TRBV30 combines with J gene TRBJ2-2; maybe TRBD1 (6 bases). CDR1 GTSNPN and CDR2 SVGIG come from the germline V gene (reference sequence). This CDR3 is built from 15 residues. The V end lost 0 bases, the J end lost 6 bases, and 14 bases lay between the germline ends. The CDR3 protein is CAWSVVLQGAGELFF. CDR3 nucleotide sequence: TGTGCCTGGAGTGTGGTGTTACAGGGCGCCGGGGAGCTGTTTTTT.

CDR3 residues: CASSLASMNTEAFF. CDR3 DNA sequence: TGCGCCAGCAGCTTGGCGAGCATGAACACTGAAGCTTTCTTT. The chain couples TRBV5-1 to TRBJ1-1, with D uncertain. This CDR3 contains 14 residues. Germline values: CDR1 SGHRS, CDR2 YFSETQ. Trimming left V 0 bases short and J 0 bases short, with 6 bases between.

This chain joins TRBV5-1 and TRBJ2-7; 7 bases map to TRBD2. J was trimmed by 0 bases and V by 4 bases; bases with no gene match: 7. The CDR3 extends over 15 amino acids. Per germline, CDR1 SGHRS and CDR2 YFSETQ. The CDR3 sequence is CASSPSSGISYEQYF. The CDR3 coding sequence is TGCGCCAGCAGCCCCTCTAGCGGTATCTCCTACGAGCAGTACTTC.

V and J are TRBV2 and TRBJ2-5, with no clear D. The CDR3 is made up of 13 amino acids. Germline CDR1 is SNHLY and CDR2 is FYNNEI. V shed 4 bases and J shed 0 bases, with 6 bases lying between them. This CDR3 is CASSAQNQETQYF. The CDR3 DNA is TGTGCCAGCAGTGCGCAGAACCAAGAGACCCAGTACTTC.

The CDR3 region has the DNA TGCGCCAGCAGCTCCGGGACAGGGCGTACTGAAGCTTTCTTT. This sequence encodes CASSSGTGRTEAFF. The V and J genes are TRBV5-1 and TRBJ1-1; 9 bases are a match to TRBD1. The CDR3 runs to 14 residues. Germline V CDR1 and CDR2: SGHRS, YFSETQ. V was pared by 3 bases and J by 5 bases, with 5 bases of the junction left unmatched.

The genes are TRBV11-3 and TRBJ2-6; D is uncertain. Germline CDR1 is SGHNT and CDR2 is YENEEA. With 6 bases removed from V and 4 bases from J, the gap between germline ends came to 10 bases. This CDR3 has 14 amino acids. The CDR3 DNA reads TGTGCCAGCAGTGGAGAACCCGGGGCCAACGTCCTGACTTTC. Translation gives CASSGEPGANVLTF.

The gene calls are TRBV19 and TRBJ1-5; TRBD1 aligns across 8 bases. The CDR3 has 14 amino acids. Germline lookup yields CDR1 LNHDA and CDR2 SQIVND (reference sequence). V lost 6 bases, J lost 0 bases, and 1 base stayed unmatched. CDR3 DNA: TGTGCCAGTAGGGGACAGGTTAGCAATCAGCCCCAGCATTTT. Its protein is CASRGQVSNQPQHF.

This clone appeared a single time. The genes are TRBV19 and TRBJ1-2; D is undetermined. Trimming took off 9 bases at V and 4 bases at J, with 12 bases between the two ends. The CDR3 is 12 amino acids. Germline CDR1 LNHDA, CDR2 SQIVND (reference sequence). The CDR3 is CASRVSSYGYTF. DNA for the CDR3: TGTGCCAGCCGAGTATCATCCTATGGCTACACCTTC.

The CDR3 DNA reads TGTGCCAGCAGTCGGACAGGGAACACTGAAGCTTTCTTT. It encodes CASSRTGNTEAFF. The chain uses TRBV12-3 or TRBV12-4 and TRBJ1-1; 7 bases match TRBD1. J gave up 1 base and V 5 bases, and 1 base lay outside the gene matches. There are 13 residues in the CDR3.

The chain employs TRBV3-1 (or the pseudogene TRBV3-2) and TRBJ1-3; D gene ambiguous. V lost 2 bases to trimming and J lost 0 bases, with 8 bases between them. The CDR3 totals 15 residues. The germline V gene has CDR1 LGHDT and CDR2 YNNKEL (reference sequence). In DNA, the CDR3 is TGTGCCAGCAGCCAAACCCCCAGCTCTGGAAACACCATATATTTT. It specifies CASSQTPSSGNTIYF.

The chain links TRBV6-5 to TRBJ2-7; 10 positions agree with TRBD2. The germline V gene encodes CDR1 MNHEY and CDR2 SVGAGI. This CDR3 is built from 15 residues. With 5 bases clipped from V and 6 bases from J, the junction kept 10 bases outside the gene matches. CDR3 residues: CASSLQRGGRREQYF. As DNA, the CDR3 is TGTGCCAGCAGTCTCCAGCGGGGGGGCAGGCGCGAGCAGTACTTC.

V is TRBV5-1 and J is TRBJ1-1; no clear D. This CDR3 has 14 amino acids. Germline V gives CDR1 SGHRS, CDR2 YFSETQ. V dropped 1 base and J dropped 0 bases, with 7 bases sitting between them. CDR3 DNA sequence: TGCGCCAGCAGCTTGTCAGAAGTGAACACTGAAGCTTTCTTT. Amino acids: CASSLSEVNTEAFF.

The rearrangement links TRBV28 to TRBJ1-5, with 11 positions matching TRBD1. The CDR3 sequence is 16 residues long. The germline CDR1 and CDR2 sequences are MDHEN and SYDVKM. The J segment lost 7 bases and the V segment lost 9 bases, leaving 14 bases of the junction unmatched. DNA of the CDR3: TGTGCCAGTAAAAATACAGGGACAGGGGGAGGCCAGCCCCAGCATTTT. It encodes CASKNTGTGGGQPQHF.

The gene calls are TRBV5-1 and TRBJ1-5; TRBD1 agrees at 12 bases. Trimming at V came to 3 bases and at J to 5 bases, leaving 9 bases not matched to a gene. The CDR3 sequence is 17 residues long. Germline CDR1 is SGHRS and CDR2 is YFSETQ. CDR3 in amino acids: CASSSGTGGASDQPQHF. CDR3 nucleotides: TGCGCCAGCAGCTCCGGGACAGGGGGCGCGTCGGATCAGCCCCAGCATTTT.

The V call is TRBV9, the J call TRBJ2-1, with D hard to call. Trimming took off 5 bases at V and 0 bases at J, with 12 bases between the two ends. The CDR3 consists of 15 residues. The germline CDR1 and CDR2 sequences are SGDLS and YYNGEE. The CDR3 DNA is TGTGCCAGCAGTCTACGCATAAGCTCCTACAATGAGCAGTTCTTC. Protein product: CASSLRISSYNEQFF. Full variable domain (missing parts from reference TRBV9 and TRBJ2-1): DSGVTQTPKHLITATGQRVTLRCSPRSGDLSVYWYQQSLDQGLQFLIQYYNGEERAKGNILERFSAQQFPDLHSELNLSSLELGDSALYFCASSLRISSYNEQFFGPGTRLTVL.

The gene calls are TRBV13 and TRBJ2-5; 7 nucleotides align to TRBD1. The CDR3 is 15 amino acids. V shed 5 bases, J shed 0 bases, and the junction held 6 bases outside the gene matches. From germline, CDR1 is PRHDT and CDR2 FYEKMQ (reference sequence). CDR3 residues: CASSAKQGYQETQYF. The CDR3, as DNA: TGTGCCAGCAGCGCAAAACAGGGGTACCAAGAGACCCAGTACTTC.

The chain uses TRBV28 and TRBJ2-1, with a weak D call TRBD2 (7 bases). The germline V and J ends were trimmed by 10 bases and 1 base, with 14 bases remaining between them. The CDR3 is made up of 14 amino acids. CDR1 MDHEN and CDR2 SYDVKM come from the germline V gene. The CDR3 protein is CATQGGGSYNEQFF. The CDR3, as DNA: TGTGCCACCCAAGGGGGGGGTTCCTACAATGAGCAGTTCTTC.

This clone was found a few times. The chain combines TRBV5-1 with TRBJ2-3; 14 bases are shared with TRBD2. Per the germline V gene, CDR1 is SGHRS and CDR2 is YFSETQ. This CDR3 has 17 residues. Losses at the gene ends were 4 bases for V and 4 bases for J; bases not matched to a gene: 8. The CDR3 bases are TGCGCCAGCAGCCACGGGACTAGCGGGAGAAGCCCAGATACGCAGTATTTT. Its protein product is CASSHGTSGRSPDTQYF.

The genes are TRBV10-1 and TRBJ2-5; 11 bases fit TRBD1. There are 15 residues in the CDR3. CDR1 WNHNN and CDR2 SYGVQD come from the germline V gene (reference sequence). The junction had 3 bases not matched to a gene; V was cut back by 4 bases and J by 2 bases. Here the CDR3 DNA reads TGCGCCAGCAGTGGGGGACAGGGGGTTCAAGAGACCCAGTACTTC. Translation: CASSGGQGVQETQYF.

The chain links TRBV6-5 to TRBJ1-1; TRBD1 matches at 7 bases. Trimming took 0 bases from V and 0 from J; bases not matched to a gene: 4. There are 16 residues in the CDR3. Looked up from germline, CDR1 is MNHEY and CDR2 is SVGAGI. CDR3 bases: TGTGCCAGCAGTTACTCTTACAGGGGAATGAACACTGAAGCTTTCTTT. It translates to CASSYSYRGMNTEAFF.

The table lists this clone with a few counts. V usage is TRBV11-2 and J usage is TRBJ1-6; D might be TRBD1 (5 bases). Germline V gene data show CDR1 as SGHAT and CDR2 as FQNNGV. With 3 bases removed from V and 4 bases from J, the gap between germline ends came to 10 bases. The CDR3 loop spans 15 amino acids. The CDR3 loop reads CASSLSRQYNSPLHF. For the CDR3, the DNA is TGTGCCAGCAGCTTGTCGCGACAGTATAATTCACCCCTCCACTTT.